This TCR beta chain was obtained from a study of T cell responses to AZD1222 COVID-19 vaccine. Findings of the study overall: Spike as a whole was targeted by vaccine-associated CD4 TCRs, dominant at 160-218 and 743-854. Only a handful of AZD1222 recipients were seropositive at baseline.

Notes on this clone: Its matching antigen is unknown.

The protocol was immunoSEQ multiplex PCR, while the TCRdb copy is restricted to in-frame clones and leaves out a portion. The profile shows fewer than 150,000 clones, 90% of them singletons. Germline V gene sequence: CDR1 LNHNV, CDR2 YYDKDF (reference sequence). The CDR3 spans 17 residues. V was pared by 3 bases and J by 3 bases, with 18 bases between. Here the sequenced sample was peripheral blood, taken on day 0 of AZD1222 vaccination. The chain recombines TRBV15 with TRBJ2-1, with TRBD1 as a possible D gene (6 bases). This clonotype was obtained from an adult in good health. CDR3 amino acids: CATSSDRRQENYNEQFF. In DNA form, the CDR3 reads TGTGCCACCAGCAGCGATAGGCGACAGGAGAACTACAATGAGCAGTTCTTC.